Listed below are T cell receptor beta chains from one sample, sequenced in a study of long-term antiretroviral therapy in people with HIV. TCRdb's copy holds only in-frame clones and misses some; the assay was immunoSEQ multiplex PCR. This table has tens of thousands of clones, 70% to 90% appearing once. The sample was unsorted PBMCs, taken 2.2 years after starting antiretroviral therapy. These receptors were collected from a man aged 18-30 years with HIV. CDR3s include the opening cysteine and the closing phenylalanine or tryptophan. The D gene is left open where the match is weak. Clone size is not always given. Where it is, it says once, few, many or a class for expanded clones.

cdr3_aa: CASSEAPGGGVYGYTF
cdr3_nt: TGTGCCAGCAGTGAAGCTCCGGGCGGAGGTGTTTATGGCTACACCTTC
v_call: TRBV2
clone_size: few
d_call: -
j_call: TRBJ1-2

cdr3_aa: CASSYRDNYGYTF
cdr3_nt: TGTGCCAGCAGTTACCGGGACAACTATGGCTACACCTTC
v_call: TRBV6-5
clone_size: -
d_call: -
j_call: TRBJ1-2

cdr3_aa: CASSEAGDLWEQYF
cdr3_nt: TGTGCCAGCAGTGAAGCGGGAGACTTATGGGAGCAGTACTTC
v_call: TRBV6-1
clone_size: -
d_call: -
j_call: TRBJ2-7

cdr3_aa: CASSNRYNEQFF
cdr3_nt: TGTGCCAGCAGCAACCGGTACAATGAGCAGTTCTTC
v_call: TRBV9
clone_size: -
d_call: -
j_call: TRBJ2-1

cdr3_aa: CASSPWGTGPVWYF
cdr3_nt: TGTGCCAGCAGTCCCTGGGGGACGGGTCCCGTGTGGTACTTC
v_call: TRBV6-5
clone_size: -
d_call: -
j_call: TRBJ2-4

cdr3_aa: CASSPVKTSGNEGETQYF
cdr3_nt: TGTGCCAGCAGCCCCGTAAAGACTAGCGGGAACGAGGGAGAGACCCAGTACTTC
v_call: TRBV7-2
clone_size: -
d_call: TRBD2
j_call: TRBJ2-5

cdr3_aa: CASSQGRSNEQFF
cdr3_nt: TGCGCCAGCAGCCAGGGGAGGTCTAATGAGCAGTTCTTC
v_call: TRBV4-1
clone_size: -
d_call: -
j_call: TRBJ2-1

cdr3_aa: CASSWGRPTDTQYF
cdr3_nt: TGTGCCAGCAGCTGGGGGCGGCCCACAGATACGCAGTATTTT
v_call: TRBV7-3
clone_size: once
d_call: -
j_call: TRBJ2-3

cdr3_aa: CSVSQGRGNTEAFF
cdr3_nt: TGCAGCGTGTCGCAGGGAAGGGGGAACACTGAAGCTTTCTTT
v_call: TRBV29-1
clone_size: -
d_call: -
j_call: TRBJ1-1

cdr3_aa: CASSRQGAPNEQFF
cdr3_nt: TGCGCCAGCAGCCGACAGGGGGCTCCCAATGAGCAGTTCTTC
v_call: TRBV5-1
clone_size: -
d_call: TRBD1
j_call: TRBJ2-1

cdr3_aa: CASSMDRSFYGYTF
cdr3_nt: TGTGCCAGCAGTATGGACAGGTCCTTCTATGGCTACACCTTC
v_call: TRBV2
clone_size: few
d_call: TRBD1
j_call: TRBJ1-2

cdr3_aa: CASSEPAGGDGYTF
cdr3_nt: TGTGCCAGCAGTGAACCCGCAGGGGGCGATGGCTACACCTTC
v_call: TRBV6-1
clone_size: few
d_call: TRBD1
j_call: TRBJ1-2

cdr3_aa: CAWTPNRGRTEAFF
cdr3_nt: TGTGCCTGGACCCCCAACAGGGGTCGGACTGAAGCTTTCTTT
v_call: TRBV30
clone_size: -
d_call: TRBD1
j_call: TRBJ1-1

cdr3_aa: CASIEGGRGGEQYF
cdr3_nt: TGCGCCAGCATTGAGGGTGGAAGAGGGGGCGAGCAGTACTTC
v_call: TRBV10-2
clone_size: -
d_call: -
j_call: TRBJ2-7

cdr3_aa: CASSPGHAGNTIYF
cdr3_nt: TGCGCCAGCAGCCCGGGACATGCTGGAAACACCATATATTTT
v_call: TRBV5-1
clone_size: once
d_call: -
j_call: TRBJ1-3

cdr3_aa: CASSLKSTGLQYF
cdr3_nt: TGTGCCAGTAGTCTAAAAAGTACCGGCCTTCAGTACTTC
v_call: TRBV19
clone_size: -
d_call: -
j_call: TRBJ2-7

cdr3_aa: CASSNYRGRDTGELFF
cdr3_nt: TGTGCCAGCAGCAATTACAGGGGGCGCGACACCGGGGAGCTGTTTTTT
v_call: TRBV7-2
clone_size: -
d_call: TRBD1
j_call: TRBJ2-2

cdr3_aa: CASSNDRTIRTQYF
cdr3_nt: TGTGCCAGCAGTAACGACAGAACTATCAGGACCCAGTACTTC
v_call: TRBV7-2
clone_size: -
d_call: -
j_call: TRBJ2-5

cdr3_aa: CASSEQGQLYEQYF
cdr3_nt: TGTGCCAGCAGTGAACAGGGACAACTCTACGAGCAGTACTTC
v_call: TRBV2
clone_size: -
d_call: -
j_call: TRBJ2-7

cdr3_aa: CASSPHEAQTYTEAFF
cdr3_nt: TGTGCCAGTAGTCCTCACGAGGCACAGACCTACACTGAAGCTTTCTTT
v_call: TRBV19
clone_size: -
d_call: -
j_call: TRBJ1-1

cdr3_aa: CASRDHPYEQYF
cdr3_nt: TGTGCCAGCAGGGACCATCCCTACGAGCAGTACTTC
v_call: TRBV27
clone_size: few
d_call: -
j_call: TRBJ2-7

cdr3_aa: CASSRPGGRNNEQFF
cdr3_nt: TGTGCCAGCAGCCGCCCGGGAGGTCGCAACAATGAGCAGTTCTTC
v_call: TRBV5-6
clone_size: -
d_call: TRBD2
j_call: TRBJ2-1

cdr3_aa: CASNLWRGDTEAFF
cdr3_nt: TGTGCCAGCAACCTTTGGCGGGGGGACACTGAAGCTTTCTTT
v_call: TRBV6-5
clone_size: -
d_call: -
j_call: TRBJ1-1

cdr3_aa: CSVTDGSRGGYTF
cdr3_nt: TGCAGCGTCACCGATGGGTCCCGCGGTGGCTACACCTTC
v_call: TRBV29-1
clone_size: -
d_call: -
j_call: TRBJ1-2

cdr3_aa: CASSLVGWAGGQYF
cdr3_nt: TGTGCCAGCAGCTTAGTAGGCTGGGCCGGCGGTCAGTACTTC
v_call: TRBV7-2
clone_size: few
d_call: -
j_call: TRBJ2-5

cdr3_aa: CASSIGLAGGDEQFF
cdr3_nt: TGTGCCAGTAGTATAGGACTAGCGGGGGGTGATGAGCAGTTCTTC
v_call: TRBV19
clone_size: few
d_call: TRBD2
j_call: TRBJ2-1